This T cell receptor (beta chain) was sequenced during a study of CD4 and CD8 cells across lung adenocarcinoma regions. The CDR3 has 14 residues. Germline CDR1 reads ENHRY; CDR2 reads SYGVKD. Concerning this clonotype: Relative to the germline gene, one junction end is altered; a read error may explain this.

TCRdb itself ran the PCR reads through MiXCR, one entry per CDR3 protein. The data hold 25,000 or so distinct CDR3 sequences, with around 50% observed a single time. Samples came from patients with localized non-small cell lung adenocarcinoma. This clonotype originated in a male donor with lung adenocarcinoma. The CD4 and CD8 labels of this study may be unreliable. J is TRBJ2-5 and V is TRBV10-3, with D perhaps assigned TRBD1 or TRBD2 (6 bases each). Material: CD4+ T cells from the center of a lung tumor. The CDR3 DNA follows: TGTGCGGGCAACGGGGGCCGGGACCCAGAGACGCAGTACTTC. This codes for CAGNGGRDPETQYF.